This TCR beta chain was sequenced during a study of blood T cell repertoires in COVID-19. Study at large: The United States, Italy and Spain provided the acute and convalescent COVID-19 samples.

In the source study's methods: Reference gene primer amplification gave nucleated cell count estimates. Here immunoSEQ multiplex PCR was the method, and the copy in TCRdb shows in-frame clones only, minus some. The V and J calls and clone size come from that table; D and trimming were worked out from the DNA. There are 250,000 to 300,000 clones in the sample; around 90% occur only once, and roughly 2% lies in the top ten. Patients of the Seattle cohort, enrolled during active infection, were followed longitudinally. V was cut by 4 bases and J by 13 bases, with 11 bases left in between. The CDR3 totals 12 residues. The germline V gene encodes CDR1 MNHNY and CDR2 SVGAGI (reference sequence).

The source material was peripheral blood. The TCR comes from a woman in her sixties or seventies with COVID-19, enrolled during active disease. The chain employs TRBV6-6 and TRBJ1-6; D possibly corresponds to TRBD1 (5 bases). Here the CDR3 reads CASSSADMPLHF. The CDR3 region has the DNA TGTGCCAGCAGTTCCGCGGACATGCCCCTCCACTTT.